This T cell receptor beta chain was retrieved from a study of control samples from healthy donors and cancer patients. The protocol was immunoSEQ multiplex PCR, while the TCRdb copy is restricted to in-frame clones and leaves out a portion. The sample lists approximately 50,000 clones, around 95% occurring once. Germline V CDR1 and CDR2: LGHDT, YNNKEL (reference sequence). Between the trimmed V and J ends, which lost 4 bases and 5 bases, there was a span of 15 bases. This CDR3 contains 15 residues. The sequence came from a man younger than 45 in good health. The sequencing sample was made of blood. The chain couples TRBV3-1 (or the pseudogene TRBV3-2) to TRBJ2-1, with D perhaps matching TRBD2 (6 bases). Here the CDR3 DNA reads TGTGCCAGCAGCCCTAGGACTACCCGGGACAATGAGCAGTTCTTC. Its translation: CASSPRTTRDNEQFF.